The 5 T cell receptor beta chains reported below all come from one sample, sequenced in a study of blood T cell repertoires in COVID-19. The table came from immunoSEQ multiplex PCR; TCRdb's copy has only in-frame clones and leaves some out. The data hold about 47,000 clones, with about 80% observed a single time. The source material was peripheral blood. The receptors shown here come from an older woman with acute or convalescent COVID-19.

At least ten counts were recorded for this clone. The sample has other DNA sequences that encode this CDR3 too. The rearrangement joins TRBV5-4 to TRBJ2-7; 7 bases agree with TRBD1. Germline CDR1 SGHNT, CDR2 YYREEE (reference sequence). The CDR3 loop spans 14 amino acids. The V gene end was trimmed by 1 base and the J gene end by 1 base; junction bases not matched to a gene: 2. CDR3 protein: CASSLKQGSYEQYF. For the CDR3, the DNA is TGTGCCAGCAGCTTGAAACAGGGGTCCTACGAGCAGTACTTC.

This clone came up once. V usage is TRBV29-1 and J usage is TRBJ2-1; tentatively, D is TRBD2 (7 bases). Trimming took off 7 bases at V and 4 bases at J, with 20 bases between the two ends. Per the germline V gene, CDR1 is SQVTM and CDR2 is ANQGSEA. The CDR3 contains 15 residues. CDR3 in DNA: TGCAGCGCCCCGGTTGGAGGGGGGGATTACAATGAGCAGTTCTTC. Translating gives CSAPVGGGDYNEQFF.

The V and J genes are TRBV5-1 and TRBJ2-1, with 12 bases identical to TRBD1. Trimming removed 5 bases from V and 4 bases from J; junction bases left unmatched: 4. Per the germline V gene, CDR1 is SGHRS and CDR2 is YFSETQ. The CDR3 is 15 amino acids. CDR3 in DNA: TGCGCCAGCAGGGGGGACAGGGGGCCGTACAATGAGCAGTTCTTC. As protein: CASRGDRGPYNEQFF. Combining the CDR3 with reference TRBV5-1 and TRBJ2-1 gives the whole variable domain KAGVTQTPRYLIKTRGQQVTLSCSPISGHRSVSWYQQTPGQGLQFLFEYFSETQRNKGNFPGRFSGRQFSNSRSEMNVSTLELGDSALYLCASRGDRGPYNEQFFGPGTRLTVL.

The chain uses TRBV2 and TRBJ2-4; 9 bases agree with TRBD1. Unmatched junction bases numbered 1, after V lost 1 base and J lost 3 bases. Germline CDR1 reads SNHLY; CDR2 reads FYNNEI. The CDR3 length is 15 residues. The CDR3 DNA reads TGTGCCAGCAGTGAAGGGACAGGGGACAAAAACATTCAGTACTTC. Protein: CASSEGTGDKNIQYF.

The V and J genes are TRBV3-1 (or the pseudogene TRBV3-2) and TRBJ2-5; 8 nucleotides align to TRBD1. Looked up from germline, CDR1 is LGHDT and CDR2 is YNNKEL (reference sequence). CDR3 length equals 13 residues. J was trimmed by 4 bases and V by 4 bases; bases with no gene match: 2. CDR3 DNA: TGTGCCAGCAGCCCCAGGGGGCGAGAGACCCAGTACTTC. It translates to CASSPRGRETQYF.